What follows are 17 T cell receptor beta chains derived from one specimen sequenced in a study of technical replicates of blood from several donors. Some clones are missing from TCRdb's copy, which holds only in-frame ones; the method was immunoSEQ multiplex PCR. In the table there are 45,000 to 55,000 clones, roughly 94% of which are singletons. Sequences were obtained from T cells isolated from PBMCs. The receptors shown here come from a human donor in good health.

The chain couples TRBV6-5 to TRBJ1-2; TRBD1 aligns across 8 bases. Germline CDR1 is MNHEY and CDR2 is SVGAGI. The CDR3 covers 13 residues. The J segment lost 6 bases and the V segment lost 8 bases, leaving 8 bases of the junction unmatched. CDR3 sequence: CASGQGGDDGYTF. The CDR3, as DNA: TGTGCCAGCGGACAGGGAGGGGACGATGGCTACACCTTC.

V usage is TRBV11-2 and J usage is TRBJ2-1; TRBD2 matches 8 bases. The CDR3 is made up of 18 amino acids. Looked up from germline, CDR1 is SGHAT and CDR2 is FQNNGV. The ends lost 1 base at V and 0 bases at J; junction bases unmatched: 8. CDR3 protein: CASSLVPLREVSYNEQFF. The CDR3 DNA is TGTGCCAGCAGCTTAGTTCCCTTGCGGGAGGTCTCCTACAATGAGCAGTTCTTC.

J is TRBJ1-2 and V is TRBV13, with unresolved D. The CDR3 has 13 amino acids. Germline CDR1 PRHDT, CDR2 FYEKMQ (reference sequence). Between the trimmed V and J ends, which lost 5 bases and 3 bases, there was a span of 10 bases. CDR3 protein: CASSTPRDYGYTF. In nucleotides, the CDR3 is TGTGCCAGCAGCACACCGCGGGACTATGGCTACACCTTC.

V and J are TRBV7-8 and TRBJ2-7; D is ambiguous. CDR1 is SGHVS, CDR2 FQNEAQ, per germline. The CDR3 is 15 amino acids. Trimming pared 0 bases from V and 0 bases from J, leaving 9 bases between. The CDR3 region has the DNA TGTGCCAGCAGCTTAGCAACGGTACGCTCCTACGAGCAGTACTTC. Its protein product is CASSLATVRSYEQYF.

CDR3 protein: CASSLDFHEQYF. CDR3 nucleotides: TGTGCCAGCAGCTTGGACTTCCACGAGCAGTACTTC. The chain joins TRBV5-6 to TRBJ2-7, with D hard to call. Trimming took 0 bases from V and 5 from J, leaving 6 bases between them. CDR3 length: 12 amino acids. Germline CDR1 is SGHDT and CDR2 is YYEEEE.

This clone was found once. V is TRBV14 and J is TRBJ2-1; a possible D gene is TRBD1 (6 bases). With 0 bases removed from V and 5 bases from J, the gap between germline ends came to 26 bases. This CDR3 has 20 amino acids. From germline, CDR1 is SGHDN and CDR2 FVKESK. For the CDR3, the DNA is TGTGCCAGCAGCCAAGAATACGACCCTCCCCTTGACAGGTACGACAATGAGCAGTTCTTC. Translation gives CASSQEYDPPLDRYDNEQFF.

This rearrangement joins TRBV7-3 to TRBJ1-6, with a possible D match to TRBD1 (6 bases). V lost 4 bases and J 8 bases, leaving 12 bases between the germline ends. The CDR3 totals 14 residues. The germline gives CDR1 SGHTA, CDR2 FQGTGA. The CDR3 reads CASSSGGLDSPLHF. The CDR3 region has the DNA TGTGCCAGCAGCTCGGGGGGGCTCGATTCACCCCTCCACTTT.

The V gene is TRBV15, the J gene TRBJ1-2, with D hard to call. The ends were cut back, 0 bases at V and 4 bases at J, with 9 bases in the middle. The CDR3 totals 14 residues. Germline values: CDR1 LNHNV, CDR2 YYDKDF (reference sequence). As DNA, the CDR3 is TGTGCCACCAGCAGAGATAATGGCGGCTATGGCTACACCTTC. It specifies CATSRDNGGYGYTF.

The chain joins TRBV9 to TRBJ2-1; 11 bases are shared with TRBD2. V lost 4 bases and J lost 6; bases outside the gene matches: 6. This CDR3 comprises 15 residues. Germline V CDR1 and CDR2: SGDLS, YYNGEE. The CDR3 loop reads CASSPQTSGSNEQFF. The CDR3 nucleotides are TGTGCCAGCAGCCCCCAAACTAGCGGGAGCAATGAGCAGTTCTTC. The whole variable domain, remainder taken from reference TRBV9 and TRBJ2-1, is DSGVTQTPKHLITATGQRVTLRCSPRSGDLSVYWYQQSLDQGLQFLIQYYNGEERAKGNILERFSAQQFPDLHSELNLSSLELGDSALYFCASSPQTSGSNEQFFGPGTRLTVL.

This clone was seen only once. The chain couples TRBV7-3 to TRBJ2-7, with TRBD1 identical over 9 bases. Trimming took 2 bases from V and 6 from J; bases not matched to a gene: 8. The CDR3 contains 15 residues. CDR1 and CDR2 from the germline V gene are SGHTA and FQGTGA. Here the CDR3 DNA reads TGTGCCAGCAGCTTAGGCGGGACAGGGTACTCCGAGCAGTACTTC. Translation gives CASSLGGTGYSEQYF.

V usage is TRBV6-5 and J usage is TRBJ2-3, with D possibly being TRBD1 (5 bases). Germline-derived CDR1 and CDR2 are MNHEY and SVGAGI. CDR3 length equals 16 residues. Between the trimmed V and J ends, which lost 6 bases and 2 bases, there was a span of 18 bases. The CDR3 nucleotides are TGTGCCAGCAGCTACAGACAGTCCAAGTACACAGATACGCAGTATTTT. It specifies CASSYRQSKYTDTQYF.

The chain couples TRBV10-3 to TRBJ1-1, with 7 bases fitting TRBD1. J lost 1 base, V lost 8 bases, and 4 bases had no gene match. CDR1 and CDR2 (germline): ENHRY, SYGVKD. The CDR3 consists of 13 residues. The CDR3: CAIRDRENTEAFF. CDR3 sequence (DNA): TGTGCCATCCGGGACAGAGAGAACACTGAAGCTTTCTTT.

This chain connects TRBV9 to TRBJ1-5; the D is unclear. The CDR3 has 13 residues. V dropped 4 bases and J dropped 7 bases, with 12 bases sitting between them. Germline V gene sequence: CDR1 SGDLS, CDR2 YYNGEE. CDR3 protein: CASSSWGGQPQHF. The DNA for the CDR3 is TGTGCCAGCAGCTCGTGGGGAGGGCAGCCCCAGCATTTT.

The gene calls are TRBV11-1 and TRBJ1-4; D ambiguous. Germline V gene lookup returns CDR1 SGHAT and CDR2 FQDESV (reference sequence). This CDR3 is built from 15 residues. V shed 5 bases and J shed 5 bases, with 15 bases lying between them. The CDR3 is CASSPGRGRNEKLFF. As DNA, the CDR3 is TGTGCCAGCAGCCCAGGTCGTGGCCGAAATGAAAAACTGTTTTTT.

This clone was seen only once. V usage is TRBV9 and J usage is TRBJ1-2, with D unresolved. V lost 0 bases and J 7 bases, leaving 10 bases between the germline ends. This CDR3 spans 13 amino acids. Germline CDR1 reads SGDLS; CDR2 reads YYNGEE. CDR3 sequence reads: CASSVGGNLGYTF. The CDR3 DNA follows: TGTGCCAGCAGCGTAGGAGGTAACCTTGGCTACACCTTC.

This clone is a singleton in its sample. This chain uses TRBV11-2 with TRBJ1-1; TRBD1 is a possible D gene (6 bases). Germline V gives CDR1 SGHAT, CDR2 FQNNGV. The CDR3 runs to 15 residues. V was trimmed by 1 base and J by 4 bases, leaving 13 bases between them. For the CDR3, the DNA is TGTGCCAGCAGCTTAGCATACAGGGCGGGCACTGAAGCTTTCTTT. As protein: CASSLAYRAGTEAFF. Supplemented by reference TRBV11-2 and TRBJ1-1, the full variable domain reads EAGVAQSPRYKIIEKRQSVAFWCNPISGHATLYWYQQILGQGPKLLIQFQNNGVVDDSQLPKDRFSAERLKGVDSTLKIQPAKLEDSAVYLCASSLAYRAGTEAFFGQGTRLTVV.

The CDR3 region has the DNA TGTGCCAGCAGTTACTCCTCTCCGGTGCGCTACACCTTC. It is translated as CASSYSSPVRYTF. This chain connects TRBV6-5 to TRBJ1-2; D gene unclear. The CDR3 has 13 residues. Germline assignment: CDR1 MNHEY and CDR2 SVGAGI. V lost 0 bases and J 9 bases, leaving 11 bases between the germline ends.